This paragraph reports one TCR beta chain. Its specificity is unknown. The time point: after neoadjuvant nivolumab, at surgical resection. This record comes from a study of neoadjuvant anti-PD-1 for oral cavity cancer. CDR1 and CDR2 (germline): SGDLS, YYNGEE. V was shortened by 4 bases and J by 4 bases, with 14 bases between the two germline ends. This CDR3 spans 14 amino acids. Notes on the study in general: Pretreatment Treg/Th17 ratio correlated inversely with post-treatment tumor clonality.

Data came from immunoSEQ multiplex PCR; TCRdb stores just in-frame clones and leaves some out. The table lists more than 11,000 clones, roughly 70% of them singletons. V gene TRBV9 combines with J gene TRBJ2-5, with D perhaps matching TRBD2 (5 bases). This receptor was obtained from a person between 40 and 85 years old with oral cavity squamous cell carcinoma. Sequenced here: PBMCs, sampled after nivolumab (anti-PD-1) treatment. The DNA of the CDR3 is TGTGCCAGCAGCCTCTCGCACGAGGGAGAGACCCAGTACTTC. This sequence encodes CASSLSHEGETQYF.